This T cell receptor (beta chain) is drawn from a study of radiation and T cells in renal cell carcinoma. Broader study findings: Baseline intratumoral clonotype presence is unknown without pretreatment biopsies.

Sequencing used immunoSEQ multiplex PCR; TCRdb keeps in-frame clones, though not all of them. This table has about 83,000 clones, around four fifths appearing once. Time point meaning: blood 4 weeks post-SBRT, at nephrectomy. Described treatment: 15 Gy SBRT to primary tumor, nephrectomy 4 weeks later. After SBRT, blood was collected at 2 and 4 weeks, plus baseline. The patient's renal cell carcinoma had clear cell pathology. V lost 2 bases to trimming and J lost 0 bases, with 21 bases between them. The V gene's germline CDR1 is SGHDT and CDR2 YYEEEE. The CDR3 totals 19 residues. Remarks on this clone: The antigen is not known.

This material consisted of blood, taken from a patient whose treatment included radiotherapy and nephrectomy. The receptor comes from a woman in her fifties or sixties with renal cell carcinoma. The V gene is TRBV5-6, the J gene TRBJ1-3, with D uncertain. CDR3 bases: TGTGCCAGCAGCTTTTTTAGGATCGACCCGTTAAGCTCTGGAAACACCATATATTTT. It encodes CASSFFRIDPLSSGNTIYF.